The count of the clone carrying this T cell receptor beta chain is one. Its antigen remains unidentified. The data were taken from a study of cytomegalovirus exposure and HLA in healthy donors. On the study more broadly: Clustering assigned approximately 78% of the approximately 400 genotyped donors to the Caucasian-associated ancestry cluster. Study-wide results and limits: Rates of TCR association differed by HLA locus in a later analysis, with DRB1 highest and HLA-C lowest. The study had only CMV serostatus as immune exposure information.

V shed 2 bases and J shed 0 bases, with 11 bases lying between them. The CDR3 covers 16 residues. CDR1 is MNHEY and CDR2 is SVGAGI in the germline V gene. The PCR contained 60 Vbeta and 13 Jbeta primers. Authors' data handling: The authors later counted around 80 million unique TCR beta chains, about 11 million of them shared. Generated by immunoSEQ multiplex PCR, the TCRdb table keeps only in-frame clones and is missing some. The V and J calls and clone size are taken from that table; D and trimming were inferred from the DNA. The sample lists 110,000 to 150,000 clones; about three quarters were seen once.

The rearrangement links TRBV6-5 to TRBJ1-3; weak D call: TRBD1 (5 bases). The sequence came from a male donor in good health and CMV-seronegative. Sample: PBMCs. The CDR3 spells CASSYNPGYSGNTIYF. The CDR3 region has the DNA TGTGCCAGCAGTTACAACCCAGGGTACTCTGGAAACACCATATATTTT.